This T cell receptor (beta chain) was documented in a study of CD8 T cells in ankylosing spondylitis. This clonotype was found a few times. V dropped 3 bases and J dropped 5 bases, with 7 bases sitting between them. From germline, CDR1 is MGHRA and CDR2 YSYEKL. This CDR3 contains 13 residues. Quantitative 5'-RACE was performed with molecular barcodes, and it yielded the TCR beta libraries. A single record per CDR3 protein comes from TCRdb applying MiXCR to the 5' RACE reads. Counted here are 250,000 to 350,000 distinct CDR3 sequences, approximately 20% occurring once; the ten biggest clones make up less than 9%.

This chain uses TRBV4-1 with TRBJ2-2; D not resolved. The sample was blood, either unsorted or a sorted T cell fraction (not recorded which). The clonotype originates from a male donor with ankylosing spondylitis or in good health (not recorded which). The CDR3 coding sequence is TGCGCCAGCAGCCAGCGAGAGACCGGGGAGCTGTTTTTT. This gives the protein CASSQRETGELFF.